The TCR beta chain described here comes from a study of immune evolution from preneoplasia to lung adenocarcinoma. The V end lost 7 bases, the J end lost 1 base, and 10 bases lay between the germline ends. In germline, CDR1 is LNHDA, CDR2 SQIVND (reference sequence). The CDR3 consists of 13 residues. Study-wide results and limits: Top clone share appeared to fall from AAH through AIS, MIA, adenocarcinoma. Clonality was highest in normal lung, lower in later-stage lesions apparently.

The repertoire was sequenced with immunoSEQ multiplex PCR; TCRdb's copy has only in-frame clones and lacks some. The sample yields some 6,000 clones, roughly 80% seen once. Details on this clone: Its cognate antigen is unknown.

Sequencing used FFPE adjacent normal lung tissue. This clonotype was obtained from a person aged 70 to 80 with lung adenocarcinoma. The chain employs TRBV19 and TRBJ1-1; D is possibly TRBD1 (5 bases). As DNA, the CDR3 is TGTGCCAGTATCAGGGCGGGGAACACTGAAGCTTTCTTT. Residues: CASIRAGNTEAFF.